The 32 T cell receptor beta chains below all came from one sample that was sequenced in a study of T cells in Graves' hyperthyroidism and ophthalmopathy. RNA transcripts served as the template for amplifying TCR beta CDR3 regions. Researchers ran a first-round RT-PCR on the TCR CDR3 using the HTBI primer set. TCRdb re-analysed the multiplex PCR reads in MiXCR, keeping a single row per CDR3 protein. The sample yields hundreds of thousands of distinct CDR3 sequences, roughly 14% seen once. The sample taken for sequencing was blood. These receptors came from a man between 18 and 29 years old with Graves' ophthalmopathy.

This clonotype was counted between two and nine times. The CDR3 DNA reads as TGTGCCAGCAGTTACCAGTATCGTACGAATCAGCCCCAGCATTTT. It is translated as CASSYQYRTNQPQHF. V is TRBV6-5 and J is TRBJ1-5; D remains ambiguous. Germline loops: CDR1 MNHEY, CDR2 SVGAGI. The CDR3 is 15 amino acids. V was clipped by 2 bases and J by 4 bases, with 12 bases between them.

This clonotype was observed many times. The chain joins TRBV6-1 to TRBJ2-1; D perhaps matches TRBD1 (8 bases). With 3 bases removed from V and 2 bases from J, the gap between germline ends came to 20 bases. CDR3 length: 18 residues. Germline V lookup: CDR1 MNHNS, CDR2 SASEGT. The CDR3 protein is CASSEFGTGGVTYNEQFF. CDR3 DNA: TGTGCCAGCAGTGAGTTCGGTACAGGGGGGGTTACCTACAATGAGCAGTTCTTC.

This clonotype appeared many times. The chain is built from TRBV11-3 and TRBJ2-5, with no clear D. The CDR3 contains 14 residues. Germline V CDR1 and CDR2: SGHNT, YENEEA. V was pared by 0 bases and J by 5 bases, with 10 bases between. CDR3: CASSLDGFGETQYF. DNA of the CDR3: TGTGCCAGCAGCTTAGACGGGTTTGGGGAGACCCAGTACTTC. The variable domain in full, completed from reference TRBV11-3 and TRBJ2-5, reads EAGVVQSPRYKIIEKKQPVAFWCNPISGHNTLYWYLQNLGQGPELLIRYENEEAVDDSQLPKDRFSAERLKGVDSTLKIQPAELGDSAVYLCASSLDGFGETQYFGPGTRLLVL.

V usage is TRBV9 and J usage is TRBJ2-3; D remains unclear. The CDR3 extends over 12 amino acids. V was pared by 0 bases and J by 6 bases, with 5 bases between. Germline V gene lookup returns CDR1 SGDLS and CDR2 YYNGEE. CDR3 in amino acids: CASSVVSDTQYF. In DNA form, the CDR3 reads TGTGCCAGCAGCGTAGTTTCGGATACGCAGTATTTT.

This clonotype was counted at least ten times. V and J are TRBV27 and TRBJ2-7, with 13 bases aligning to TRBD2. This CDR3 comprises 13 residues. Trimming removed 5 bases from V and 7 bases from J; junction bases left unmatched: 2. CDR1 is MNHEY, CDR2 SMNVEV, per germline (reference sequence). CDR3 in amino acids: CASSVLAGGEQYF. Written as DNA, the CDR3 is TGTGCCAGCAGTGTACTAGCGGGAGGGGAGCAGTACTTC.

This clonotype came up many times. The CDR3 bases are TGTGCCACCAGTGATGCGACAGCCGACTCCTACAATGAGCAGTTCTTC. This encodes CATSDATADSYNEQFF. This chain joins TRBV24-1 and TRBJ2-1, with D possibly TRBD1 on 5 matching bases. CDR1 and CDR2 from the germline V gene are KGHDR and SFDVKD. V lost 3 bases, J lost 0 bases, and 11 bases lay in between. The CDR3 is made up of 16 amino acids.

In its sample, this clonotype was seen many times. The rearrangement uses TRBV6-1 and TRBJ2-5, with D unclear. The CDR3 has 15 residues. V was trimmed by 6 bases and J by 4 bases, leaving 18 bases between them. Germline CDR1 and CDR2: MNHNS and SASEGT. The CDR3 DNA follows: TGTGCCAGCAGACCCGGGCCCAGTGCGATAGAGACCCAGTACTTC. It yields the protein CASRPGPSAIETQYF.

This clonotype was counted at least ten times. The V gene is TRBV6-2 or TRBV6-3, the J gene TRBJ2-2; D gene ambiguous. CDR1 is MNHEY, CDR2 SVGEGT, per germline. The ends were cut back, 5 bases at V and 7 bases at J, with 14 bases in the middle. The CDR3 totals 14 residues. The CDR3 region is CASSTTQVIGELFF. The DNA of the CDR3 is TGTGCCAGCAGTACCACTCAGGTTATCGGGGAGCTGTTTTTT.

This clonotype came up many times. This chain connects TRBV10-3 to TRBJ2-1; 8 bases line up with TRBD1. The CDR3 loop spans 17 amino acids. Germline V gene sequence: CDR1 ENHRY, CDR2 SYGVKD. The ends lost 4 bases at V and 5 bases at J; junction bases unmatched: 13. CDR3 in DNA: TGTGCCATCAGTGCGGGACAGGTGGTTTTTAGGAACAATGAGCAGTTCTTC. Protein: CAISAGQVVFRNNEQFF.

This chain links TRBV6-5 with TRBJ2-5, with 13 bases fitting TRBD2. The V segment lost 0 bases and the J segment 5 bases; nucleotides outside the gene matches: 3. In germline, CDR1 is MNHEY, CDR2 SVGAGI. The CDR3 is 16 residues long. CDR3 loop: CASSYSGTSGVETQYF. The CDR3 nucleotides are TGTGCCAGCAGTTACTCCGGGACTAGCGGGGTCGAGACCCAGTACTTC.

A few counts support this clonotype. This chain joins TRBV12-3 or TRBV12-4 and TRBJ1-6; D call uncertain. V lost 3 bases to trimming and J lost 7 bases, with 10 bases between them. The CDR3 has 14 amino acids. CDR3 sequence: CASSFLNRNSPLHF. CDR3 nucleotides: TGTGCCAGCAGTTTTCTTAATCGGAATTCACCCCTCCACTTT.

There are a few counts of this clonotype. The gene calls are TRBV27 and TRBJ2-3; D might be TRBD1 or TRBD2, each matching 5 bases. Trimming took off 6 bases at V and 0 bases at J, with 19 bases between the two ends. The length of the CDR3 is 17 residues. Germline V gene data show CDR1 as MNHEY and CDR2 as SMNVEV (reference sequence). CDR3 DNA sequence: TGTGCCAGCAGGGCCCACGGGGCCCTCTCTAGCACAGATACGCAGTATTTT. Its translation is CASRAHGALSSTDTQYF.

This chain uses TRBV7-9 with TRBJ1-5; D gene uncertain. Trimming shortened V by 5 bases and J by 1 base, and 12 bases separated the two germline ends. CDR1 is SEHNR and CDR2 is FQNEAQ in the germline V gene (reference sequence). This CDR3 contains 15 residues. The chain's CDR3 is CASSQGSTSNQPQHF. CDR3 DNA: TGTGCCAGCAGCCAAGGATCCACCAGCAATCAGCCCCAGCATTTT.

This chain links TRBV20-1 with TRBJ2-6, with 10 bases matching TRBD2. This CDR3 is built from 21 residues. The V segment lost 3 bases and the J segment 0 bases; nucleotides outside the gene matches: 17. Germline V gives CDR1 DFQATT, CDR2 SNEGSKA (reference sequence). DNA of the CDR3: TGCAGTGCTAGCAACTCTAAGACTAGCGGGCTTAAAAGCTCTGGGGCCAACGTCCTGACTTTC. It encodes CSASNSKTSGLKSSGANVLTF.

The V and J genes are TRBV2 and TRBJ2-2; 10 positions agree with TRBD2. V dropped 4 bases and J dropped 0; count of bases not matched to a gene: 2. Germline loops: CDR1 SNHLY, CDR2 FYNNEI. CDR3 length: 16 amino acids. The CDR3 nucleotides are TGTGCCAGCAGTGCTCTAGCGGGGGCGAACACCGGGGAGCTGTTTTTT. Translated, it gives CASSALAGANTGELFF. The variable domain in full, completed from reference TRBV2 and TRBJ2-2, reads EPEVTQTPSHQVTQMGQEVILRCVPISNHLYFYWYRQILGQKVEFLVSFYNNEISEKSEIFDDQFSVERPDGSNFTLKIRSTKLEDSAMYFCASSALAGANTGELFFGEGSRLTVL.

The chain employs TRBV6-1 and TRBJ1-3, with TRBD1 as a possible D gene (5 bases). This CDR3 comprises 16 residues. Germline assignment: CDR1 MNHNS and CDR2 SASEGT. V lost 4 bases, J lost 7 bases, and 20 bases lay in between. In DNA form, the CDR3 reads TGTGCCAGCAGTGGGAGACAGAGCGGTGGTGGGAACACCATATATTTT. This sequence encodes CASSGRQSGGGNTIYF.

The chain has TRBV5-6 and TRBJ2-5; tentatively, D is TRBD2 (6 bases). V was shortened by 1 base and J by 2 bases, with 12 bases between the two germline ends. The germline V gene encodes CDR1 SGHDT and CDR2 YYEEEE. This CDR3 comprises 15 residues. Here the CDR3 reads CASSLWGGPQETQYF. In DNA, the CDR3 is TGTGCCAGCAGCTTGTGGGGAGGCCCGCAAGAGACCCAGTACTTC.

This clonotype was counted between two and nine times. This chain links TRBV6-2 or TRBV6-3 with TRBJ1-2; TRBD1 is a possible D gene (5 bases). The CDR3 has 14 residues. Germline CDR1 MNHEY, CDR2 SVGEGT. The V and J ends lost 2 bases and 8 bases respectively, with 15 bases between them. CDR3 amino acids: CASSYPGPGGGYTF. The CDR3 region has the DNA TGTGCCAGCAGTTACCCGGGACCCGGTGGAGGCTACACCTTC.

The chain has TRBV20-1 and TRBJ2-1, with D perhaps TRBD1 or TRBD2 (5 bases each). With 1 base removed from V and 5 bases from J, the gap between germline ends came to 12 bases. This CDR3 has 14 amino acids. In germline, CDR1 is DFQATT, CDR2 SNEGSKA (reference sequence). This chain's CDR3 is CSARVGAADNEQFF. The CDR3 DNA reads as TGCAGTGCTAGAGTCGGGGCCGCGGACAATGAGCAGTTCTTC.

This clonotype was detected ten times or more. The V call is TRBV7-2, the J call TRBJ2-1; TRBD1 agrees at 8 bases. This CDR3 region has 15 residues. The V gene end was trimmed by 4 bases and the J gene end by 7 bases; junction bases not matched to a gene: 9. CDR1 is SGHTA, CDR2 FQGNSA, per germline. The CDR3 loop reads CASSYTGQDANEQFF. CDR3 bases: TGTGCCAGCAGCTATACGGGACAGGATGCGAATGAGCAGTTCTTC.

The chain combines TRBV4-2 with TRBJ2-3, with 11 bases identical to TRBD2. The V segment lost 3 bases and the J segment 5 bases; nucleotides outside the gene matches: 10. CDR1 and CDR2 (germline): LGHNA, YNFKEQ. The CDR3 runs 17 residues. CDR3 in DNA: TGTGCCAGCAGCCAGGACCATAGCGGGGGGGCGGGAGATACGCAGTATTTT. Its protein is CASSQDHSGGAGDTQYF.

This clonotype was observed a handful of times. The chain uses TRBV19 and TRBJ2-4; either TRBD1 or TRBD2 may fit D (6 bases each). Trimming shortened V by 5 bases and J by 0 bases, and 11 bases separated the two germline ends. Looked up from germline, CDR1 is LNHDA and CDR2 is SQIVND (reference sequence). The CDR3 extends over 15 amino acids. CDR3 amino acids: CASSAQGLAKNIQYF. Here the CDR3 DNA reads TGTGCCAGTAGTGCACAGGGACTAGCCAAAAACATTCAGTACTTC.

This clonotype showed up many times. The rearrangement joins TRBV20-1 to TRBJ2-7; tentatively, D is TRBD2 (6 bases). The CDR3 runs 14 residues. In germline, CDR1 is DFQATT, CDR2 SNEGSKA (reference sequence). Trimming shortened V by 0 bases and J by 2 bases, and 11 bases separated the two germline ends. The CDR3 protein is CSARDLRGPYEQYF. For the CDR3, the DNA is TGCAGTGCTAGAGATTTGCGGGGTCCCTACGAGCAGTACTTC.

J is TRBJ1-6 and V is TRBV6-1; D is unresolved. The CDR3 spans 13 residues. V was clipped by 8 bases and J by 5 bases, with 10 bases between them. Looked up from germline, CDR1 is MNHNS and CDR2 is SASEGT. CDR3 loop: CASHRENNSPLHF. CDR3 nucleotides: TGTGCCAGCCACCGGGAGAATAATTCACCCCTCCACTTT.

The rearrangement joins TRBV6-1 to TRBJ2-3; 14 positions match TRBD2. Germline CDR1 is MNHNS and CDR2 is SASEGT. CDR3 length equals 16 residues. The junction had 4 bases not matched to a gene; V was cut back by 2 bases and J by 6 bases. The CDR3 reads CASSEPGLAGVDTQYF. The CDR3 DNA reads as TGTGCCAGCAGTGAACCGGGACTAGCGGGAGTGGATACGCAGTATTTT.

This clonotype was seen many times. This rearrangement joins TRBV29-1 to TRBJ2-7, with unresolved D. CDR1 is SQVTM, CDR2 ANQGSEA, per germline. This CDR3 has 15 residues. V was pared by 0 bases and J by 3 bases, with 15 bases between. Written as DNA, the CDR3 is TGCAGCGTTGAAGATCAATCCAGGTCCTACTACGAGCAGTACTTC. This sequence encodes CSVEDQSRSYYEQYF.

The rearrangement joins TRBV15 to TRBJ1-2; D gene unclear. The CDR3 consists of 16 residues. CDR1 and CDR2 (germline): LNHNV, YYDKDF (reference sequence). Trimming removed 3 bases from V and 8 bases from J, with 22 bases in between. In DNA form, the CDR3 reads TGTGCCACCAGCAGCCCCCCGGCCAAGGTACCACGCGGCTACACCTTC. It yields the protein CATSSPPAKVPRGYTF.

Only a few counts were recorded for this clonotype. The chain recombines TRBV7-2 with TRBJ2-7; 8 bases agree with TRBD2. The CDR3 sequence is 15 residues long. With 5 bases clipped from V and 3 bases from J, the junction kept 9 bases outside the gene matches. Germline V CDR1 and CDR2: SGHTA, FQGNSA. CDR3 DNA sequence: TGTGCCAGCAGCCTACTAGCGGAAACCTTCTACGAGCAGTACTTC. Its translation is CASSLLAETFYEQYF.

This clonotype was counted ten times or more. The chain links TRBV6-5 to TRBJ1-4; D unresolved. This CDR3 region has 13 residues. Trimming stripped 2 bases from V and 8 bases from J, with 9 bases between. Per the germline V gene, CDR1 is MNHEY and CDR2 is SVGAGI. DNA of the CDR3: TGTGCCAGCAGTTACGGGCAGAAGGAAAAACTGTTTTTT. Protein: CASSYGQKEKLFF.

This clonotype has only a few counts. The chain carries TRBV19 and TRBJ2-4; TRBD1 aligns across 12 bases. Germline lookup yields CDR1 LNHDA and CDR2 SQIVND (reference sequence). The CDR3 consists of 16 residues. V lost 7 bases to trimming and J lost 9 bases; unmatched junction nucleotides: 13. The CDR3 loop reads CASKHGTGGPGGIQYF. DNA for the CDR3: TGTGCCAGTAAACACGGGACAGGGGGCCCTGGGGGCATTCAGTACTTC.

This clonotype was seen at least ten times. The chain combines TRBV5-1 with TRBJ2-7, with 8 bases lining up with TRBD1. The CDR3 extends over 16 amino acids. V was pared by 0 bases and J by 3 bases, with 8 bases of the junction left unmatched. Germline CDR1 SGHRS, CDR2 YFSETQ. This CDR3 reads CASSLAGGTGFYEQYF. The CDR3 nucleotides are TGCGCCAGCAGCTTGGCCGGCGGGACAGGCTTCTACGAGCAGTACTTC. Full variable domain (missing parts from reference TRBV5-1 and TRBJ2-7): KAGVTQTPRYLIKTRGQQVTLSCSPISGHRSVSWYQQTPGQGLQFLFEYFSETQRNKGNFPGRFSGRQFSNSRSEMNVSTLELGDSALYLCASSLAGGTGFYEQYFGPGTRLTVT.

This clonotype was observed many times. V and J are TRBV2 and TRBJ2-7, with 10 bases that match TRBD2. V shed 11 bases and J 7 bases; nucleotides not matched to a gene: 20. From germline, CDR1 is SNHLY and CDR2 FYNNEI. The CDR3 runs to 16 residues. The CDR3 DNA follows: TGTGCCCTAAGGAATTGGGCTAGCGGGAGTTGGGGGGAGCAGTACTTC. Translating it yields CALRNWASGSWGEQYF.